A selection of T cell receptor beta chains follows, all from one sample in a study of immune heterogeneity within non-small cell lung tumors. TCRdb reanalysed the multiplex PCR reads using MiXCR and keeps one entry per CDR3 protein. This table has more than 9,500 distinct CDR3 sequences, 31% appearing once. The sequenced material came from lung tumor tissue. The receptors here all came from a man aged 55 to 70 with non-small cell lung cancer. Both conserved end residues are part of each CDR3. D genes are given only for firm matches. Clone size, where shown, is once, few, many, or a class for clones that have expanded.

v_gene: TRBV12-3/TRBV12-4
d_gene: TRBD1
j_gene: TRBJ1-3
abundance: .
CDR3aa: CASSPPGGTGNTIYF
CDR3nt: TGTGCCAGCAGTCCCCCAGGGGGTACTGGAAACACCATATATTTT

v_gene: TRBV7-8
d_gene: TRBD1
j_gene: TRBJ1-4
abundance: many
CDR3aa: CASSLARDRGKLFF
CDR3nt: TGTGCCAGCAGCTTAGCGAGGGACAGGGGAAAACTGTTTTTT

v_gene: TRBV28
d_gene: TRBD2
j_gene: TRBJ2-5
abundance: .
CDR3aa: CAWGDSGISGTQYF
CDR3nt: TGTGCCTGGGGTGATAGCGGGATCAGCGGGACCCAGTACTTC

v_gene: TRBV20-1
d_gene: .
j_gene: TRBJ2-7
abundance: medium-sized
CDR3aa: CSARDLGGPYEQYF
CDR3nt: TGCAGTGCTAGAGACCTCGGGGGACCCTACGAGCAGTACTTC

v_gene: TRBV29-1
d_gene: .
j_gene: TRBJ1-3
abundance: many
CDR3aa: CSVGENPGNTIYF
CDR3nt: TGCAGCGTGGGGGAAAACCCTGGAAACACCATATATTTT

v_gene: TRBV19
d_gene: .
j_gene: TRBJ2-7
abundance: medium-sized
CDR3aa: CASSTGFEQYF
CDR3nt: TGTGCCAGTAGTACAGGGTTCGAGCAGTACTTC

v_gene: TRBV7-9
d_gene: .
j_gene: TRBJ2-3
abundance: many
CDR3aa: CASSLTGTGDTQYF
CDR3nt: TGTGCCAGCAGCTTAACAGGGACGGGAGATACGCAGTATTTT

v_gene: TRBV20-1
d_gene: .
j_gene: TRBJ2-3
abundance: large
CDR3aa: CSAPPRPTSTDTQYF
CDR3nt: TGCAGTGCTCCGCCGCGACCTACTAGCACAGATACGCAGTATTTT

v_gene: TRBV10-3
d_gene: .
j_gene: TRBJ1-5
abundance: once
CDR3aa: CAISGTDDSNQPQHF
CDR3nt: TGTGCCATCAGTGGGACGGATGATAGCAATCAGCCCCAGCATTTT

v_gene: TRBV5-1
d_gene: .
j_gene: TRBJ1-1
abundance: medium-sized
CDR3aa: CASQRSQASAEAFF
CDR3nt: TGCGCCAGTCAGCGCTCACAGGCAAGCGCTGAAGCTTTCTTT

v_gene: TRBV20-1
d_gene: .
j_gene: TRBJ2-7
abundance: many
CDR3aa: CSASLGGTYEQYF
CDR3nt: TGCAGTGCTAGCCTCGGTGGTACCTACGAGCAGTACTTC

v_gene: TRBV7-3
d_gene: TRBD2
j_gene: TRBJ2-3
abundance: .
CDR3aa: CASSLIPLAGTSTDTQYF
CDR3nt: TGTGCCAGCAGCTTAATCCCTCTAGCGGGGACTAGCACAGATACGCAGTATTTT

v_gene: TRBV11-2
d_gene: TRBD1
j_gene: TRBJ2-1
abundance: many
CDR3aa: CASNPGQLDGEQFF
CDR3nt: TGTGCCAGCAACCCGGGACAGCTTGACGGTGAGCAGTTCTTC

v_gene: TRBV4-3
d_gene: TRBD2
j_gene: TRBJ2-3
abundance: many
CDR3aa: CASSQGTSGTSSTDTQYF
CDR3nt: TGCGCCAGCAGCCAGGGGACTAGCGGAACCTCTAGCACAGATACGCAGTATTTT

v_gene: TRBV30
d_gene: .
j_gene: TRBJ2-2
abundance: many
CDR3aa: CAWRAGYAGELFF
CDR3nt: TGTGCCTGGAGGGCGGGGTATGCCGGGGAGCTGTTTTTT

v_gene: TRBV20-1
d_gene: TRBD1
j_gene: TRBJ1-1
abundance: many
CDR3aa: CSASKRQGATEAFF
CDR3nt: TGCAGTGCTAGTAAGCGACAGGGGGCGACTGAAGCTTTCTTT

v_gene: TRBV5-1
d_gene: .
j_gene: TRBJ2-2
abundance: many
CDR3aa: CASSANTGELFF
CDR3nt: TGCGCCAGCAGCGCGAACACCGGGGAGCTGTTTTTT

v_gene: TRBV20-1
d_gene: TRBD2
j_gene: TRBJ2-1
abundance: .
CDR3aa: CSASDGTSYEQFF
CDR3nt: TGCAGTGCTAGTGACGGGACTAGTTATGAGCAGTTCTTC

v_gene: TRBV5-1
d_gene: .
j_gene: TRBJ2-1
abundance: many
CDR3aa: CASKVLGGYNEQFF
CDR3nt: TGCGCCAGCAAGGTCCTAGGTGGCTACAATGAGCAGTTCTTC

v_gene: TRBV5-1
d_gene: .
j_gene: TRBJ2-5
abundance: medium-sized
CDR3aa: CASSWGVGSQETQYF
CDR3nt: TGCGCCAGCAGCTGGGGTGTCGGGAGTCAGGAGACCCAGTACTTC

v_gene: TRBV19
d_gene: TRBD1
j_gene: TRBJ1-1
abundance: many
CDR3aa: CASSPKRQGGTEAFF
CDR3nt: TGTGCCAGTAGCCCCAAACGACAGGGTGGCACTGAAGCTTTCTTT

v_gene: TRBV12-3/TRBV12-4
d_gene: TRBD1
j_gene: TRBJ2-2
abundance: many
CDR3aa: CASSPHRGANTGELFF
CDR3nt: TGTGCCAGCAGTCCCCACAGGGGGGCGAACACCGGGGAGCTGTTTTTT

v_gene: TRBV20-1
d_gene: TRBD1
j_gene: TRBJ2-7
abundance: large
CDR3aa: CSATNRGYEQYF
CDR3nt: TGCAGTGCTACCAACAGGGGCTACGAGCAGTACTTC

v_gene: TRBV6-1
d_gene: TRBD2
j_gene: TRBJ2-5
abundance: .
CDR3aa: CASRELAGTQETQYF
CDR3nt: TGTGCCAGCAGGGAACTAGCGGGGACTCAAGAGACCCAGTACTTC

v_gene: TRBV15
d_gene: .
j_gene: TRBJ1-5
abundance: .
CDR3aa: CATSRDLPGRSNQPQHF
CDR3nt: TGTGCCACCAGCAGAGATCTGCCAGGGAGGAGCAATCAGCCCCAGCATTTT

v_gene: TRBV5-5
d_gene: .
j_gene: TRBJ2-5
abundance: .
CDR3aa: CASSLAVFEETQYF
CDR3nt: TGTGCCAGCAGCTTGGCCGTCTTCGAAGAGACCCAGTACTTC

v_gene: TRBV19
d_gene: TRBD2
j_gene: TRBJ2-1
abundance: many
CDR3aa: CASSILAGEYNEQFF
CDR3nt: TGTGCCAGTAGTATACTAGCGGGAGAATACAATGAGCAGTTCTTC

v_gene: TRBV11-2
d_gene: .
j_gene: TRBJ1-1
abundance: many
CDR3aa: CASSRTENTEAFF
CDR3nt: TGTGCCAGCAGCCGGACGGAGAACACTGAAGCTTTCTTT